A single sample is the source of the 19 T cell receptor beta chains below, sequenced in a study of metastatic and nonmetastatic thyroid tumors. TCRdb called clones again from the PCR reads with MiXCR. Counted here are about 10,000 clones, around 40% occurring once; the ten biggest clones make up around 17%. Thyroid surgery was performed in patients who had received no treatment beforehand. Material for sequencing was tumor tissue. These receptors were collected from a female donor with papillary thyroid cancer or a benign thyroid nodule (not recorded which). Some clones in this sample may be carry-over from other donors' samples.

This clone has a handful of counts. The chain links TRBV12-3 or TRBV12-4 to TRBJ1-5; 8 bases are shared with TRBD1. This CDR3 spans 17 amino acids. The ends lost 6 bases at V and 1 base at J; junction bases unmatched: 11. The CDR3 nucleotides read TGTGCCAGCAGACACGGACAGGGTGGGGAGAGCAATCAGCCCCAGCATTTT. Its translation: CASRHGQGGESNQPQHF.

The chain recombines TRBV30 with TRBJ1-2; TRBD1 might be the D (5 bases). V lost 5 bases, J lost 7 bases, and 8 bases lay in between. Germline values: CDR1 GTSNPN, CDR2 SVGIG (reference sequence). The CDR3 consists of 10 residues. The CDR3 DNA reads TGTGCCTGGGGGGACTTTGGCTACACCTTC. It codes for CAWGDFGYTF.

This clone was counted at least ten times. The genes are TRBV9 and TRBJ2-7; 7 nucleotides align to TRBD2. CDR3 length equals 15 residues. Trimming cost V 3 bases and J 4 bases; bases outside gene matches: 10. Germline V gene sequence: CDR1 SGDLS, CDR2 YYNGEE. As DNA, the CDR3 is TGTGCCAGCAGCGGTGCCAAGGGCGGGAGTTACGAGCAGTACTTC. Translating gives CASSGAKGGSYEQYF.

The V call is TRBV11-3, the J call TRBJ2-7; 7 bases line up with TRBD2. Losses at the gene ends were 5 bases for V and 2 bases for J; bases not matched to a gene: 6. CDR1 is SGHNT and CDR2 is YENEEA in the germline V gene. The CDR3 spans 14 residues. CDR3 in amino acids: CASSVAGDTYEQYF. CDR3 in DNA: TGTGCCAGCAGCGTAGCGGGTGATACCTACGAGCAGTACTTC. Full variable domain (missing parts from reference TRBV11-3 and TRBJ2-7): EAGVVQSPRYKIIEKKQPVAFWCNPISGHNTLYWYLQNLGQGPELLIRYENEEAVDDSQLPKDRFSAERLKGVDSTLKIQPAELGDSAVYLCASSVAGDTYEQYFGPGTRLTVT.

This chain links TRBV11-2 with TRBJ2-7; 10 bases agree with TRBD2. CDR1 is SGHAT and CDR2 is FQNNGV in the germline V gene. The CDR3 is made up of 17 amino acids. V shed 2 bases and J 3 bases; nucleotides not matched to a gene: 10. The CDR3 DNA reads TGTGCCAGCAGCTTAACCCTTGGACTAGCGGTCAGCTACGAGCAGTACTTC. This sequence encodes CASSLTLGLAVSYEQYF.

This clone has just a few counts. The V gene is TRBV6-2 or TRBV6-3, the J gene TRBJ1-6; D is undetermined. Trimming pared 2 bases from V and 10 bases from J, leaving 15 bases between. The CDR3 is made up of 15 amino acids. Germline loops: CDR1 MNHEY, CDR2 SVGEGT. The CDR3 sequence: CASSYGRSLGSPLHF. The CDR3 nucleotides are TGTGCCAGCAGTTACGGCAGGAGTTTAGGATCACCCCTCCACTTT.

V gene TRBV30 combines with J gene TRBJ1-5; 8 bases are shared with TRBD1. V trimming: 3 bases; J trimming: 6 bases; junction bases outside the gene matches: 10. CDR1 is GTSNPN, CDR2 SVGIG, per germline (reference sequence). The CDR3 is 15 residues long. The CDR3 DNA is TGTGCCTGGAGCGACGCGGACAGGGAGCGTCAGCCCCAGCATTTT. Translated: CAWSDADRERQPQHF.

This clone is termed large (0.1 to 1%). V is TRBV10-3 and J is TRBJ1-2, with 8 nucleotides matching TRBD1. The germline gives CDR1 ENHRY, CDR2 SYGVKD. V lost 3 bases to trimming and J lost 7 bases; unmatched junction nucleotides: 10. This CDR3 has 15 residues. DNA of the CDR3: TGTGCCATCAGTGACCCCGGACAGGGCTTTGGTGGCTACACCTTC. Protein: CAISDPGQGFGGYTF.

This clone turned up a few times. DNA for the CDR3: TGTGCCAGTAGTCCGAGAGCGGGAGACGAGCAGTACTTC. Translation gives CASSPRAGDEQYF. The chain employs TRBV19 and TRBJ2-7, with 8 bases fitting TRBD2. CDR1 and CDR2 from the germline V gene are LNHDA and SQIVND (reference sequence). V gave up 5 bases and J gave up 5 bases; unmatched junction bases: 5. This CDR3 comprises 13 residues.

This clone was counted a few times. The CDR3 reads CASNPGSGSGNTIYF. Written as DNA, the CDR3 is TGTGCCAGCAATCCAGGGTCAGGCTCTGGAAACACCATATATTTT. This chain joins TRBV28 and TRBJ1-3, with a tentative D call TRBD1 (5 bases). CDR3 length: 15 amino acids. V lost 7 bases, J lost 0 bases, and 13 bases lay in between. CDR1 and CDR2 (germline): MDHEN, SYDVKM. Full variable domain (rest looked up from reference TRBV28 and TRBJ1-3): DVKVTQSSRYLVKRTGEKVFLECVQDMDHENMFWYRQDPGLGLRLIYFSYDVKMKEKGDIPEGYSVSREKKERFSLILESASTNQTSMYLCASNPGSGSGNTIYFGEGSWLTVV.

This clone was seen a few times. This chain links TRBV6-1 with TRBJ2-2; 7 bases match TRBD1. V lost 8 bases to trimming and J lost 4 bases; unmatched junction nucleotides: 10. The CDR3 loop spans 15 amino acids. CDR1 is MNHNS, CDR2 SASEGT, per germline. CDR3 DNA sequence: TGTGCCAGCTACGAGACAGGGTATAGCACCGGGGAGCTGTTTTTT. Translating it yields CASYETGYSTGELFF.

In nucleotides, the CDR3 is TGTGCCAGCAGAGCTACTGGGGAAAGGGGCTACACCTTC. Residues: CASRATGERGYTF. The chain has TRBV6-1 and TRBJ1-2, with D unclear. V shed 6 bases and J shed 8 bases, with 16 bases lying between them. CDR3 size: 13 residues. Per the germline V gene, CDR1 is MNHNS and CDR2 is SASEGT.

V usage is TRBV11-1 and J usage is TRBJ2-1; D may be TRBD1 (6 bases). From germline, CDR1 is SGHAT and CDR2 FQDESV (reference sequence). The CDR3 spans 16 residues. The V end was cut by 2 bases, the J end by 3 bases, with 14 bases between. The CDR3 nucleotides read TGTGCCAGCAGCTTAATCAGGGACACCAGCTACAATGAGCAGTTCTTC. This translates into CASSLIRDTSYNEQFF.

This clone occurred once. J is TRBJ2-2 and V is TRBV20-1; 16 nucleotides agree with TRBD2. The trim removed 5 bases at V and 5 bases at J, leaving 5 bases unmatched. The V gene's germline CDR1 is DFQATT and CDR2 SNEGSKA (reference sequence). This CDR3 has 16 residues. The CDR3, as DNA: TGCAGTGCTGGGACTAGCGGGGGGGCCGTTACCGGGGAGCTGTTTTTT. This sequence encodes CSAGTSGGAVTGELFF.

The CDR3 region is CSARKLAGSNEQFF. CDR3 nucleotides: TGCAGTGCTAGAAAGCTAGCGGGTTCCAATGAGCAGTTCTTC. The J gene is TRBJ2-1, the V gene TRBV20-1, with TRBD2 matching over 8 bases. The V and J ends lost 2 bases and 6 bases, in that order; junction bases with no gene match: 6. Germline loops: CDR1 DFQATT, CDR2 SNEGSKA (reference sequence). CDR3 length equals 14 residues.

The chain uses TRBV12-3 or TRBV12-4 and TRBJ2-2, with 8 bases that match TRBD1. V shed 7 bases, J shed 5 bases, and the junction held 9 bases outside the gene matches. The CDR3 loop spans 15 amino acids. CDR3 sequence: CASKPGGGGTGELFF. Here the CDR3 DNA reads TGTGCCAGCAAACCAGGGGGCGGAGGGACCGGGGAGCTGTTTTTT.

V and J are TRBV5-5 and TRBJ1-5; TRBD1 aligns across 7 bases. Germline V lookup: CDR1 SGHKS, CDR2 YYEKEE (reference sequence). Trimming cost V 4 bases and J 5 bases; bases outside gene matches: 3. The CDR3 loop spans 13 amino acids. CDR3 in DNA: TGTGCCAGCAGCCGGGACAGTGATCAGCCCCAGCATTTT. It encodes CASSRDSDQPQHF.

The chain links TRBV28 to TRBJ2-5; possible D gene TRBD1, 6 bases. The CDR3 extends over 17 amino acids. V was cut by 2 bases and J by 2 bases, with 18 bases left in between. Germline V lookup: CDR1 MDHEN, CDR2 SYDVKM. CDR3 in DNA: TGTGCCAGCAGTTTAAGCCCGGACAGAACCGATCAAGAGACCCAGTACTTC. This translates into CASSLSPDRTDQETQYF.

The chain combines TRBV6-1 with TRBJ1-6; D is possibly TRBD1 (5 bases). Germline CDR1 and CDR2: MNHNS and SASEGT. Trimming took 6 bases from V and 7 from J, leaving 13 bases between them. This CDR3 has 14 residues. CDR3 amino acids: CASRDRDGNSPLHF. DNA of the CDR3: TGTGCCAGCAGGGACCGGGACGGAAATTCACCCCTCCACTTT.